Sequencing of this T cell receptor (beta chain) was carried out in a study of early T cells in non-severe SARS-CoV-2 infection. In the study overall: Chains were not paired, and sequencing was done on bulk RNA from unsorted whole blood.

Trimming pared 5 bases from V and 9 bases from J, leaving 17 bases between. CDR3 length: 13 amino acids. Germline CDR1 SGHVS, CDR2 FNYEAQ. This clonotype is medium-sized (0.01 to 0.1%) in the sample. Each single cDNA molecule received a unique molecular identifier. TCRdb re-called the 5' RACE reads through MiXCR, storing one row per CDR3 protein. The table shows more than 35,000 distinct CDR3 sequences, with approximately 10% occurring only once. Source material: whole blood. This receptor was obtained from an adult who was a healthcare worker with PCR-confirmed SARS-CoV-2 infection or an uninfected control (not recorded which). This chain uses TRBV7-6 with TRBJ2-7, with D tentatively TRBD1 (6 bases). In DNA, the CDR3 is TGTGCCAGCAGCCAACTACTCGAAGGGGGGCAGTACTTC. Amino acid sequence: CASSQLLEGGQYF.